One and the same sample provided the 21 T cell receptor beta chains below, sequenced in a study of PD-L1 blockade in urothelial cancer. This table comes from immunoSEQ multiplex PCR, and its TCRdb copy is limited to in-frame clones, with some not included. Among 98,000 or so clones listed, around 91% were seen once. Time point given: pretreatment peripheral blood. Specimen: PBMCs, collected around atezolizumab (anti-PD-L1) treatment. The receptors stem from a man aged 55 to 70 with urothelial cancer.

The chain couples TRBV5-1 to TRBJ1-1; 7 nucleotides align to TRBD1. In germline, CDR1 is SGHRS, CDR2 YFSETQ. With 4 bases clipped from V and 6 bases from J, the junction kept 9 bases outside the gene matches. The CDR3 totals 14 residues. In nucleotides, the CDR3 is TGCGCCAGCAGCAGAGACACAGGGGACCCTGAAGCTTTCTTT. It is translated as CASSRDTGDPEAFF.

This clone showed up just a few times. This sequence joins TRBV10-3 and TRBJ1-5; D not resolved. V was shortened by 2 bases and J by 3 bases, with 5 bases between the two germline ends. CDR1 is ENHRY, CDR2 SYGVKD, per germline. The CDR3 loop spans 13 amino acids. CDR3 sequence reads: CAISEADNQPQHF. The DNA for the CDR3 is TGTGCCATCAGTGAGGCAGACAATCAGCCCCAGCATTTT.

This clone appeared once. This chain uses TRBV4-1 with TRBJ1-5; 7 bases are a match to TRBD1. The CDR3 extends over 15 amino acids. Germline V gene lookup returns CDR1 MGHRA and CDR2 YSYEKL. V lost 4 bases to trimming and J lost 5 bases; unmatched junction nucleotides: 8. In DNA form, the CDR3 reads TGCGCCAGCAGCCGCGGGACAGCCGGCGATCAGCCCCAGCATTTT. Its protein is CASSRGTAGDQPQHF.

V is TRBV4-2 and J is TRBJ2-1, with TRBD2 identical over 7 bases. Germline V CDR1 and CDR2: LGHNA, YNFKEQ. This CDR3 has 17 amino acids. V shed 1 base, J shed 0 bases, and the junction held 6 bases outside the gene matches. The CDR3 sequence: CASSQAYQRGSYNEQFF. CDR3 DNA: TGTGCCAGCAGCCAAGCATATCAGCGGGGCTCCTACAATGAGCAGTTCTTC.

The genes are TRBV30 and TRBJ2-1; TRBD2 matches 8 bases. Trimming at V came to 5 bases and at J to 4 bases, leaving 4 bases not matched to a gene. There are 13 residues in the CDR3. Germline lookup yields CDR1 GTSNPN and CDR2 SVGIG (reference sequence). The CDR3 here is CAWQRGGYNEQFF. The CDR3 nucleotides read TGTGCCTGGCAACGCGGGGGGTACAATGAGCAGTTCTTC.

The chain employs TRBV13 and TRBJ2-7, with 7 bases fitting TRBD1. The CDR3 consists of 14 residues. From germline, CDR1 is PRHDT and CDR2 FYEKMQ (reference sequence). Trimming cost V 1 base and J 6 bases; bases outside gene matches: 6. The DNA for the CDR3 is TGTGCCAGCAGCTTAGAGGGGGCCCCGATCGAGCAGTACTTC. This codes for CASSLEGAPIEQYF.

The gene calls are TRBV28 and TRBJ2-1; 10 bases are a match to TRBD2. The CDR3 spans 16 residues. Germline V gives CDR1 MDHEN, CDR2 SYDVKM. V lost 5 bases to trimming and J lost 3 bases; unmatched junction nucleotides: 7. The CDR3 coding sequence is TGTGCCAGCAGTACCTCCGGGACTAGCGTCTACAATGAGCAGTTCTTC. It is translated as CASSTSGTSVYNEQFF.

The rearrangement links TRBV6-1 to TRBJ2-7; 14 bases match TRBD2. Germline V lookup: CDR1 MNHNS, CDR2 SASEGT. This CDR3 comprises 18 residues. V lost 2 bases to trimming and J lost 0 bases; unmatched junction nucleotides: 6. DNA of the CDR3: TGTGCCAGCAGTGAAAGACTAGCGGGAGGGCCACGCTCCTACGAGCAGTACTTC. The encoded protein is CASSERLAGGPRSYEQYF.

The genes are TRBV19 and TRBJ1-5; a weak D match, TRBD1 (6 bases). The ends were cut back, 9 bases at V and 1 base at J, with 10 bases in the middle. This CDR3 is 13 amino acids long. The germline V gene encodes CDR1 LNHDA and CDR2 SQIVND (reference sequence). CDR3 sequence: CASTTGSNQPQHF. Here the CDR3 DNA reads TGTGCCAGCACCACAGGGAGCAATCAGCCCCAGCATTTT.

J is TRBJ2-5 and V is TRBV2; 11 bases are a match to TRBD1. The V gene end was trimmed by 5 bases and the J gene end by 5 bases; junction bases not matched to a gene: 4. Germline CDR1 reads SNHLY; CDR2 reads FYNNEI. The CDR3 totals 14 residues. As DNA, the CDR3 is TGTGCCAGCAGTAGGACAGGGGGCGGTGAGACCCAGTACTTC. This translates into CASSRTGGGETQYF. Using reference TRBV2 and TRBJ2-5 for the parts outside the CDR3, the full variable domain is EPEVTQTPSHQVTQMGQEVILRCVPISNHLYFYWYRQILGQKVEFLVSFYNNEISEKSEIFDDQFSVERPDGSNFTLKIRSTKLEDSAMYFCASSRTGGGETQYFGPGTRLLVL.

V and J are TRBV6-6 and TRBJ2-7, with 9 bases aligning to TRBD1. The CDR3 totals 15 residues. Looked up from germline, CDR1 is MNHNY and CDR2 is SVGAGI (reference sequence). With V trimmed by 6 bases and J by 2 bases, 8 bases remained unmatched. The CDR3 nucleotides are TGTGCCAGCAGCCTCACCCGACAGGGGGCCTACGAGCAGTACTTC. Encoded protein: CASSLTRQGAYEQYF.

The genes are TRBV6-6 and TRBJ2-3, with D perhaps TRBD2 (6 bases). Germline assignment: CDR1 MNHNY and CDR2 SVGAGI (reference sequence). This CDR3 has 13 amino acids. Trimming pared 0 bases from V and 14 bases from J, leaving 15 bases between. The DNA of the CDR3 is TGTGCCAGCAGTTACTCAACCGCCGGGGGATGGTATTTT. Protein: CASSYSTAGGWYF.

The J gene is TRBJ2-1, the V gene TRBV12-5; 8 nucleotides align to TRBD1. CDR1 and CDR2 (germline): LGHNT, FRNRAP. The CDR3 contains 17 residues. After removal of 0 bases from V and 0 bases from J, the junction contained 4 bases not matched to a gene. CDR3 sequence: CASGLVRTGNSYNEQFF. Written as DNA, the CDR3 is TGTGCTAGTGGTTTGGTAAGGACAGGGAACTCCTACAATGAGCAGTTCTTC.

The chain links TRBV4-2 to TRBJ1-1; D ambiguous. CDR1 is LGHNA, CDR2 YNFKEQ, per germline. The CDR3 totals 16 residues. Trimming took 0 bases from V and 0 from J, leaving 11 bases between them. The CDR3 DNA sequence: TGTGCCAGCAGCCAAGACCCGAACGGTTTGAACACTGAAGCTTTCTTT. It specifies CASSQDPNGLNTEAFF.

This chain joins TRBV4-1 and TRBJ2-7, with D unresolved. The CDR3 has 14 amino acids. The germline gives CDR1 MGHRA, CDR2 YSYEKL. Trimming pared 0 bases from V and 1 base from J, leaving 7 bases between. The CDR3 nucleotides read TGCGCCAGCAGCCAAGACGCCTATTCCTACGAGCAGTACTTC. It specifies CASSQDAYSYEQYF.

V gene TRBV29-1 combines with J gene TRBJ2-3; D may be TRBD1 (6 bases). The CDR3 runs to 14 residues. Germline-derived CDR1 and CDR2 are SQVTM and ANQGSEA. V lost 3 bases and J 3 bases, leaving 13 bases between the germline ends. CDR3 coding DNA: TGCAGCGTTGAGGGGGACAAAGGAACAGATACGCAGTATTTT. This encodes CSVEGDKGTDTQYF.

The chain couples TRBV6-6 to TRBJ2-2, with D uncertain. The V and J ends lost 5 bases and 6 bases respectively, with 10 bases between them. There are 13 residues in the CDR3. CDR1 is MNHNY, CDR2 SVGAGI, per germline (reference sequence). As DNA, the CDR3 is TGTGCCAGCAGTGGGTCAGGCCCCGGGGAGCTGTTTTTT. Its protein product is CASSGSGPGELFF.

The chain recombines TRBV2 with TRBJ1-1; 7 bases line up with TRBD1. After removal of 6 bases from V and 3 bases from J, the junction contained 4 bases not matched to a gene. The CDR3 is made up of 13 amino acids. Germline V lookup: CDR1 SNHLY, CDR2 FYNNEI. CDR3 nucleotides: TGTGCCAGCAGAGACAGGGTGGACACTGAAGCTTTCTTT. Protein: CASRDRVDTEAFF. Variable domain in full (rest from reference TRBV2 and TRBJ1-1): EPEVTQTPSHQVTQMGQEVILRCVPISNHLYFYWYRQILGQKVEFLVSFYNNEISEKSEIFDDQFSVERPDGSNFTLKIRSTKLEDSAMYFCASRDRVDTEAFFGQGTRLTVV.

V usage is TRBV7-2 and J usage is TRBJ2-7, with 12 positions matching TRBD1. The CDR3 is 15 amino acids. Trimming took 5 bases from V and 6 from J; bases not matched to a gene: 8. Germline CDR1 is SGHTA and CDR2 is FQGNSA. The CDR3 sequence: CASSPRRDRGLEQYF. The DNA of the CDR3 is TGTGCCAGCAGCCCCCGCAGGGACAGGGGGCTCGAGCAGTACTTC.

This chain connects TRBV10-1 to TRBJ2-7, with a weak D call TRBD1 (5 bases). The CDR3 length is 13 residues. The V end lost 2 bases, the J end lost 2 bases, and 7 bases lay between the germline ends. CDR1 and CDR2 (germline): WNHNN, SYGVQD (reference sequence). The CDR3 DNA sequence: TGCGCCAGCAGTGAGGGCAGGGCCTACGAGCAGTACTTC. This encodes CASSEGRAYEQYF.

This rearrangement joins TRBV6-5 to TRBJ2-1; a possible D gene is TRBD2 (5 bases). V lost 8 bases, J lost 1 base, and 15 bases lay in between. Germline V gene sequence: CDR1 MNHEY, CDR2 SVGAGI. CDR3 length: 15 amino acids. The CDR3 protein is CASHFAAGSYNEQFF. CDR3 DNA: TGTGCCAGCCACTTCGCGGCGGGTTCCTACAATGAGCAGTTCTTC.